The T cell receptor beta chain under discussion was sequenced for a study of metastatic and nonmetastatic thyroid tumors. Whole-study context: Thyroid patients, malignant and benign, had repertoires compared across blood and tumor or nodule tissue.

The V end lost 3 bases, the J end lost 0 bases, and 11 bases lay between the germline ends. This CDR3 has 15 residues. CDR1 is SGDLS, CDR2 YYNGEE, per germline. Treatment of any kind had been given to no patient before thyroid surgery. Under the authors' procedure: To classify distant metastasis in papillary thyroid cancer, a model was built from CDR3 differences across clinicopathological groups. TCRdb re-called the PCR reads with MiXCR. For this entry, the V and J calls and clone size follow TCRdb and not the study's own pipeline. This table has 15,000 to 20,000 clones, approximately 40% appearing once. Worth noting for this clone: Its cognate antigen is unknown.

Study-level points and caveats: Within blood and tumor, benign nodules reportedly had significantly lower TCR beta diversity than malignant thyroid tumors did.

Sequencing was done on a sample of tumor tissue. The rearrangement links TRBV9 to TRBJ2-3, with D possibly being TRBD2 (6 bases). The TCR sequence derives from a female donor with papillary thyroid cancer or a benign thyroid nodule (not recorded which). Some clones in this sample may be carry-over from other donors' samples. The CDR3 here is CASSDGGSSTDTQYF. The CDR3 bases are TGTGCCAGCAGCGACGGAGGGTCTAGCACAGATACGCAGTATTTT.